This paragraph covers one T cell receptor (beta chain) sequence. A J-beta primer mix and a sample-barcoded 5' primer were used in a second PCR of about 7 to 12 cycles. TCRdb processed the 5' RACE reads anew with MiXCR; each CDR3 protein has one entry. The sample has over 600,000 distinct CDR3 sequences, 35% to 60% seen once; the top ten hold over 15%. Per germline, CDR1 DFQATT and CDR2 SNEGSKA (reference sequence). The length of the CDR3 is 14 residues. V gave up 3 bases and J gave up 5 bases, with 16 bases separating them. This specimen belongs to a study of blood T cells in healthy people across ages.

The chain uses TRBV20-1 and TRBJ2-5, with D perhaps TRBD1 (5 bases). This TCR derives from a man older than 75 in good health. Input material: blood. The CDR3 loop is CSASPATDGETQYF. Written as DNA, the CDR3 is TGCAGTGCTAGCCCGGCGACAGACGGGGAGACCCAGTACTTC.